These 32 T cell receptor beta chains came from one sample sequenced in a study of Tregs in tolerant kidney transplant recipients. The assay was immunoSEQ multiplex PCR, and TCRdb's table has in-frame clones only and misses some. The sample shows 85,000 to 95,000 clones, 90% to 95% of them seen only once. Sequencing was performed on CD8+ T cells from blood. The receptors originated from a human donor in good health.

The chain joins TRBV2 to TRBJ2-7, with unresolved D. V was cut by 6 bases and J by 9 bases, with 9 bases left in between. There are 10 residues in the CDR3. CDR1 is SNHLY, CDR2 FYNNEI, per germline. In DNA form, the CDR3 reads TGTGCCAGCAGGGGTCCAGTGCAGTACTTC. This encodes CASRGPVQYF.

This sequence joins TRBV6-5 and TRBJ1-1; weak D call: TRBD1 (6 bases). This CDR3 has 15 amino acids. V lost 1 base to trimming and J lost 2 bases, with 11 bases between them. The germline V gene has CDR1 MNHEY and CDR2 SVGAGI. The CDR3 DNA sequence: TGTGCCAGCAGTTACTTCCTGGGGGCCAACACTGAAGCTTTCTTT. Translating gives CASSYFLGANTEAFF.

This clone came up a few times. The V call is TRBV27, the J call TRBJ1-1; TRBD1 might be the D (5 bases). The germline gives CDR1 MNHEY, CDR2 SMNVEV (reference sequence). V lost 0 bases, J lost 4 bases, and 6 bases lay in between. CDR3 length: 13 amino acids. CDR3 in amino acids: CASSLSGVTEAFF. The CDR3 DNA follows: TGTGCCAGCAGTTTATCAGGGGTCACTGAAGCTTTCTTT.

CDR3 sequence: CASSLTPRELFF. The CDR3 nucleotides read TGTGCCAGCAGTTTGACACCCCGGGAGCTGTTTTTT. The chain links TRBV25-1 to TRBJ2-2, with no clear D. Germline CDR1 is MGHDK and CDR2 is SYGVNS. V was pared by 5 bases and J by 9 bases, with 10 bases between. The CDR3 has 12 residues. The whole variable domain, filled in from reference TRBV25-1 and TRBJ2-2, reads EADIYQTPRYLVIGTGKKITLECSQTMGHDKMYWYQQDPGMELHLIHYSYGVNSTEKGDLSSESTVSRIRTEHFPLTLESARPSHTSQYLCASSLTPRELFFGEGSRLTVL.

As regards this clone: The sample has other DNA sequences that encode this CDR3 too. The chain is built from TRBV5-1 and TRBJ2-7, with TRBD2 as a possible D gene (7 bases). Germline V gene data show CDR1 as SGHRS and CDR2 as YFSETQ. V dropped 4 bases and J dropped 7 bases, with 18 bases sitting between them. CDR3 size: 14 residues. CDR3 in amino acids: CASSPGRGAREQYF. CDR3 DNA: TGCGCCAGCAGCCCGGGTCGGGGGGCTAGAGAGCAGTACTTC.

The chain uses TRBV5-1 and TRBJ1-4; 7 bases are a match to TRBD1. V gave up 0 bases and J gave up 4 bases; unmatched junction bases: 6. Germline V gene data show CDR1 as SGHRS and CDR2 as YFSETQ. The CDR3 totals 16 residues. This chain's CDR3 is CASSLAETGLNEKLFF. CDR3 DNA sequence: TGCGCCAGCAGCTTGGCCGAGACAGGGCTTAATGAAAAACTGTTTTTT.

The V and J genes are TRBV10-1 and TRBJ2-2; D might be TRBD1 or TRBD2, each matching 5 bases. The CDR3 has 14 amino acids. Germline V CDR1 and CDR2: WNHNN, SYGVQD (reference sequence). V lost 6 bases and J lost 3, with 11 bases in between. CDR3 protein: CASRAGTHTGELFF. For the CDR3, the DNA is TGCGCCAGCAGGGCCGGGACCCACACCGGGGAGCTGTTTTTT.

This clone was observed once. The genes are TRBV29-1 and TRBJ1-2, with D unresolved. V lost 1 base and J lost 5, with 23 bases in between. The CDR3 loop spans 17 amino acids. Germline V CDR1 and CDR2: SQVTM, ANQGSEA. CDR3 DNA sequence: TGCAGCGTTGAAGGGGAAATAGGGCCCCGGTTTAGTTATGGCTACACCTTC. It specifies CSVEGEIGPRFSYGYTF. The full variable domain, with the rest looked up from reference TRBV29-1 and TRBJ1-2, is SAVISQKPSRDICQRGTSLTIQCQVDSQVTMMFWYRQQPGQSLTLIATANQGSEATYESGFVIDKFPISRPNLTFSTLTVSNMSPEDSSIYLCSVEGEIGPRFSYGYTFGSGTRLTVV.

The V gene is TRBV7-9, the J gene TRBJ1-1, with D possibly being TRBD1 (6 bases). The V gene lost 5 bases and the J gene lost 2 bases, with 18 bases spanning the gap. Germline-derived CDR1 and CDR2 are SEHNR and FQNEAQ (reference sequence). This CDR3 has 16 amino acids. CDR3 protein: CASSVTGQLPNTEAFF. CDR3 sequence (DNA): TGTGCCAGCAGCGTGACAGGACAGCTCCCTAACACTGAAGCTTTCTTT.

The rearrangement joins TRBV19 to TRBJ1-2; D possibly corresponds to TRBD1 (5 bases). In germline, CDR1 is LNHDA, CDR2 SQIVND (reference sequence). V gave up 3 bases and J gave up 4 bases, with 12 bases separating them. This CDR3 has 14 amino acids. This chain's CDR3 is CASSIGQGLYGYTF. The CDR3 nucleotides are TGTGCCAGTAGTATCGGGCAGGGCCTCTATGGCTACACCTTC.

The gene calls are TRBV7-6 and TRBJ2-7, with a possible D match to TRBD2 (6 bases). This CDR3 has 18 residues. CDR1 is SGHVS and CDR2 is FNYEAQ in the germline V gene. V was trimmed by 1 base and J by 7 bases, leaving 26 bases between them. CDR3 bases: TGTGCCAGCAGCTTAGAGGCCCTCTCGACTAGGGGTGTGGGGGAGCAGTACTTC. Translating gives CASSLEALSTRGVGEQYF.

V is TRBV27 and J is TRBJ2-1; 9 bases fit TRBD2. The V and J ends lost 4 bases and 5 bases, in that order; junction bases with no gene match: 9. The CDR3 is 16 residues long. In germline, CDR1 is MNHEY, CDR2 SMNVEV (reference sequence). CDR3 sequence (DNA): TGTGCCAGCAGTTCTCTCGTAGCGGGAGAAAACAATGAGCAGTTCTTC. As protein: CASSSLVAGENNEQFF.

The chain is built from TRBV13 and TRBJ2-7; 12 positions match TRBD2. Germline CDR1 is PRHDT and CDR2 is FYEKMQ (reference sequence). The ends lost 4 bases at V and 7 bases at J; junction bases unmatched: 8. This CDR3 spans 15 amino acids. CDR3 nucleotides: TGTGCCAGCAGCTCGGGACTAGCGGGTAGTGGAGAGCAGTACTTC. It codes for CASSSGLAGSGEQYF.

The rearrangement uses TRBV27 and TRBJ2-7, with 12 bases that match TRBD2. Germline CDR1 and CDR2: MNHEY and SMNVEV (reference sequence). After removal of 5 bases from V and 4 bases from J, the junction contained 3 bases not matched to a gene. This CDR3 is built from 14 residues. CDR3 sequence: CASSTGTSGYEQYF. The CDR3, as DNA: TGTGCCAGCAGTACCGGGACTAGCGGGTACGAGCAGTACTTC.

Remarks on this clone: A read error may be the cause here, since a much bigger clone is one base away. The chain combines TRBV6-5 with TRBJ1-2; the D is unclear. Germline CDR1 is MNHEY and CDR2 is SVGAGI. The CDR3 covers 15 residues. The CDR3 loop reads CASSYLGGFAYGHTF. The DNA of the CDR3 is TGTGCCAGCAGTTACCTGGGAGGGTTTGCCTATGGCCACACCTTC.

V and J are TRBV5-1 and TRBJ2-7; the match to TRBD1 covers 11 bases. The CDR3 covers 14 residues. The V gene's germline CDR1 is SGHRS and CDR2 YFSETQ. The V and J ends lost 2 bases and 5 bases, in that order; junction bases with no gene match: 3. In nucleotides, the CDR3 is TGCGCCAGCAGCTTACGGACAGGGGGCCACGAGCAGTACTTC. It specifies CASSLRTGGHEQYF.

J is TRBJ2-1 and V is TRBV28, with TRBD2 matching over 7 bases. J lost 9 bases, V lost 3 bases, and 8 bases had no gene match. The CDR3 has 14 residues. The germline V gene encodes CDR1 MDHEN and CDR2 SYDVKM. CDR3 nucleotides: TGTGCCAGCAGTTTGTCTAGCGGTCAGAGTGAGCAGTTCTTC. It encodes CASSLSSGQSEQFF.

V is TRBV27 and J is TRBJ1-1, with 8 bases fitting TRBD1. Germline V gene sequence: CDR1 MNHEY, CDR2 SMNVEV (reference sequence). The length of the CDR3 is 14 residues. Trimming cost V 1 base and J 7 bases; bases outside gene matches: 5. DNA of the CDR3: TGTGCCAGCAGTTTATTCTCAACAGGGGGTGAAGCTTTCTTT. Its translation is CASSLFSTGGEAFF.

This clone has only one observation. The rearrangement uses TRBV7-6 and TRBJ2-7; TRBD1 matches 11 bases. CDR3 length: 18 amino acids. V trimming: 5 bases; J trimming: 3 bases; junction bases outside the gene matches: 15. CDR1 is SGHVS, CDR2 FNYEAQ, per germline. The CDR3 region is CASSPTRFRDRGFYEQYF. CDR3 sequence (DNA): TGTGCCAGCAGCCCAACCCGTTTCCGGGACAGGGGGTTCTACGAGCAGTACTTC.

The chain employs TRBV27 and TRBJ2-7; 9 positions match TRBD1. The germline V gene has CDR1 MNHEY and CDR2 SMNVEV (reference sequence). The CDR3 totals 15 residues. Unmatched junction bases numbered 7, after V lost 4 bases and J lost 3 bases. CDR3 amino acids: CASSSGQGISYEQYF. As DNA, the CDR3 is TGTGCCAGCAGTTCGGGACAGGGAATAAGCTACGAGCAGTACTTC.

This rearrangement joins TRBV5-1 to TRBJ2-5; 11 nucleotides match TRBD2. CDR1 and CDR2 from the germline V gene are SGHRS and YFSETQ. The CDR3 is 16 residues long. With V trimmed by 6 bases and J by 4 bases, 11 bases remained unmatched. The CDR3 loop is CASTETSGRTLETQYF. CDR3 coding DNA: TGCGCCAGCACCGAAACTAGCGGGAGAACGTTAGAGACCCAGTACTTC.

V usage is TRBV7-8 and J usage is TRBJ1-5; no clear D gene. There are 16 residues in the CDR3. Trimming cost V 3 bases and J 2 bases, with 14 bases left between them. Germline V lookup: CDR1 SGHVS, CDR2 FQNEAQ. The DNA of the CDR3 is TGTGCCAGCAGCTTGTGGGGTGCTGGCGGCAATCAGCCCCAGCATTTT. Translated, it gives CASSLWGAGGNQPQHF.

The chain employs TRBV19 and TRBJ2-1, with D unclear. Germline V gives CDR1 LNHDA, CDR2 SQIVND (reference sequence). The CDR3 extends over 15 amino acids. Trimming stripped 3 bases from V and 1 base from J, with 10 bases between. CDR3 sequence reads: CASSISSESYNEQFF. The CDR3 region has the DNA TGTGCCAGTAGTATTAGTTCCGAGTCCTACAATGAGCAGTTCTTC. The whole variable domain, remainder taken from reference TRBV19 and TRBJ2-1, is DGGITQSPKYLFRKEGQNVTLSCEQNLNHDAMYWYRQDPGQGLRLIYYSQIVNDFQKGDIAEGYSVSREKKESFPLTVTSAQKNPTAFYLCASSISSESYNEQFFGPGTRLTVL.

V gene TRBV27 combines with J gene TRBJ1-1, with TRBD1 matching over 9 bases. Per germline, CDR1 MNHEY and CDR2 SMNVEV (reference sequence). This CDR3 region has 15 residues. After removal of 6 bases from V and 4 bases from J, the junction contained 9 bases not matched to a gene. For the CDR3, the DNA is TGTGCCAGCAGCCTTACAGGGGGCTACGGCACTGAAGCTTTCTTT. Its protein product is CASSLTGGYGTEAFF.

V gene TRBV9 combines with J gene TRBJ2-1; the D is unclear. Germline CDR1 SGDLS, CDR2 YYNGEE. The CDR3 runs to 12 residues. V was pared by 2 bases and J by 7 bases, with 7 bases between. CDR3 sequence (DNA): TGTGCCAGCAGCGTCAGCGTAAATGAGCAGTTCTTC. This encodes CASSVSVNEQFF.

This clone was seen a handful of times. The chain couples TRBV2 to TRBJ1-2, with D unresolved. CDR3 length equals 10 residues. CDR1 and CDR2 from the germline V gene are SNHLY and FYNNEI. V gave up 5 bases and J gave up 7 bases, with 5 bases separating them. CDR3 DNA sequence: TGTGCCAGCAGTTTTATTGGCTACACCTTC. Protein: CASSFIGYTF. Complete variable domain (other parts from reference TRBV2 and TRBJ1-2): EPEVTQTPSHQVTQMGQEVILRCVPISNHLYFYWYRQILGQKVEFLVSFYNNEISEKSEIFDDQFSVERPDGSNFTLKIRSTKLEDSAMYFCASSFIGYTFGSGTRLTVV.

The rearrangement links TRBV7-9 to TRBJ2-7; D is possibly TRBD1 or TRBD2 (5 bases each). V dropped 6 bases and J dropped 6 bases, with 12 bases sitting between them. Germline CDR1 reads SEHNR; CDR2 reads FQNEAQ (reference sequence). The CDR3 contains 12 residues. CDR3 residues: CASRQAGSEQYF. The CDR3 coding sequence is TGTGCCAGCAGACAGGCAGGGAGCGAGCAGTACTTC.

This chain uses TRBV11-3 with TRBJ2-3; maybe TRBD2 (5 bases). Germline V gene lookup returns CDR1 SGHNT and CDR2 YENEEA. V shed 5 bases and J shed 1 base, with 7 bases lying between them. The CDR3 sequence is 13 residues long. CDR3 residues: CASSLGGTDTQYF. The CDR3 DNA follows: TGTGCCAGCAGCCTCGGGGGCACAGATACGCAGTATTTT.

The chain couples TRBV5-1 to TRBJ2-6, with 11 bases that match TRBD2. CDR1 and CDR2 from the germline V gene are SGHRS and YFSETQ. J gave up 0 bases and V 5 bases, and 19 bases lay outside the gene matches. This CDR3 is built from 22 residues. DNA of the CDR3: TGCGCCAGCAGTCCGAAAGGGGCTAGCGGGGGGTCGATCCTCTCTGGGGCCAACGTCCTGACTTTC. Translating it yields CASSPKGASGGSILSGANVLTF. The full variable domain, with the rest looked up from reference TRBV5-1 and TRBJ2-6, is KAGVTQTPRYLIKTRGQQVTLSCSPISGHRSVSWYQQTPGQGLQFLFEYFSETQRNKGNFPGRFSGRQFSNSRSEMNVSTLELGDSALYLCASSPKGASGGSILSGANVLTFGAGSRLTVL.

This chain connects TRBV27 to TRBJ1-5, with a possible D match to TRBD1 (6 bases). This CDR3 contains 13 residues. V was pared by 6 bases and J by 5 bases, with 11 bases between. CDR1 MNHEY and CDR2 SMNVEV come from the germline V gene (reference sequence). The CDR3 reads CASSRGEHQPQHF. For the CDR3, the DNA is TGTGCCAGCAGCAGGGGAGAGCATCAGCCCCAGCATTTT.

The V and J genes are TRBV4-2 and TRBJ1-2, with 7 bases that match TRBD1. Unmatched junction bases numbered 5, after V lost 6 bases and J lost 4 bases. The CDR3 totals 13 residues. Germline V CDR1 and CDR2: LGHNA, YNFKEQ. The CDR3 loop reads CASSFDRAYGYTF. The CDR3 DNA reads TGTGCCAGCAGTTTCGACAGGGCCTATGGCTACACCTTC.

V gene TRBV10-3 combines with J gene TRBJ2-3; weak D call: TRBD1 (5 bases). Deletions cut 3 bases from V and 2 bases from J, with 9 bases between. Germline assignment: CDR1 ENHRY and CDR2 SYGVKD. This CDR3 has 14 amino acids. DNA of the CDR3: TGTGCCATCAGTGATCGACAGAACACAGATACGCAGTATTTT. Protein: CAISDRQNTDTQYF.